A selection of T cell receptor beta chains follows, all from one sample in a study of control samples from healthy donors and cancer patients. Sequencing used immunoSEQ multiplex PCR; TCRdb keeps in-frame clones, though not all of them. The sample totals about 190,000 clones. Sequences were obtained from blood. These receptors all stem from a woman in her 30s in good health. CDR3s include the opening cysteine and the closing phenylalanine or tryptophan. A D gene is named only where the DNA matches it firmly.

TRBJ1-6 NA TRBV30 TGTGCCTGGAGCGGCCAGGGAAATTCACCCCTCCACTTT CAWSGQGNSPLHF
TRBJ1-6 TRBD1 TRBV27 TGTGCCAGCTGCATTCAGGGGGTCTCACCCCTCCACTTT CASCIQGVSPLHF
TRBJ1-6 TRBD1 TRBV7-9 TGTGCCAGCAGCCCCCGGGCCGGGACAGGGAATTCACCCCTCCACTTT CASSPRAGTGNSPLHF
TRBJ1-3 NA TRBV18 TGTGCCAGCTCACAAATAGACAAAGGAAACACCATATATTTT CASSQIDKGNTIYF
TRBJ1-4 NA TRBV5-1 TGCGCCAGCAGACCTGGGGGCGAGGGTACTAATGAAAAACTGTTTTTT CASRPGGEGTNEKLFF
TRBJ1-2 NA TRBV6-5 TGTGCCAGCAGTTCAACACCGAATCCTAACTATGGCTACACCTTC CASSSTPNPNYGYTF
TRBJ2-7 TRBD2 TRBV28 TGTGCCAGCAGTTCGACCTCCGGACTAGCGGAACTCTCCTACGAGCAGTACTTC CASSSTSGLAELSYEQYF
TRBJ1-6 NA TRBV4-2 TGTGCCAGCAGTCCGGACAGACTCCTTTATTCACCCCTCCACTTT CASSPDRLLYSPLHF
TRBJ1-2 NA TRBV10-3 TGTGCCATCAGTCCTGCCGCGGGACCTCGAGGGGGTGGCTACACCTTC CAISPAAGPRGGGYTF
TRBJ1-6 NA TRBV11-3 TGTGCCAGCAGCTACTATAATTCACCCCTCCACTTT CASSYYNSPLHF
TRBJ2-7 NA TRBV9 TGTGCCAGCAGTGCTCGTCCAGAATACGAGCAGTACTTC CASSARPEYEQYF
TRBJ2-7 NA TRBV6-6 TGTGCCAGCAAGGCCGGAGGAGGGCGAGGGGCCGAGCAGTACTTC CASKAGGGRGAEQYF
TRBJ1-4 NA TRBV18 TGTGCCAGCTCTCACGACAGGAGTCTTAATGAAAAACTGTTTTTT CASSHDRSLNEKLFF